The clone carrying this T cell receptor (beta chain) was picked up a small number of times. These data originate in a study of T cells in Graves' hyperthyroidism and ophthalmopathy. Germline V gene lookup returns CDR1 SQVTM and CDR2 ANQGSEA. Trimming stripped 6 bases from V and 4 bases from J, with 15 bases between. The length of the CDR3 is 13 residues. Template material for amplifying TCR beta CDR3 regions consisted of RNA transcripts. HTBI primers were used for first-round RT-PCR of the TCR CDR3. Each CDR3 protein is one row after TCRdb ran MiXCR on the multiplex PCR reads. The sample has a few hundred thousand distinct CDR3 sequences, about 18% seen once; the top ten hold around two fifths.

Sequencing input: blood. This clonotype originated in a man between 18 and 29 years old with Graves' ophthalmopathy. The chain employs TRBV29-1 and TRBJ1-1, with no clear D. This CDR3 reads CSVVGDGITEAFF. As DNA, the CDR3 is TGCAGCGTCGTTGGGGATGGGATCACTGAAGCTTTCTTT.